This T cell receptor (beta chain) was found in a study of T cell therapy after organ transplantation. Study-wide context: T cell doses, up to 6, came every 2 weeks; follow-up lasted about 7 months. Long-term post-therapy samples: blood collected 20 to 29 weeks after completing therapy. CMV-specific T cells, median 1.92 x 10^8, were given as 2 to 6 intravenous infusions.

As to time point: 20-29 weeks after completion of therapy. Produced via immunoSEQ multiplex PCR; TCRdb's table is partial and in-frame only. The sample lists 20,000 to 25,000 clones, 80% to 85% seen once, with about a third in the top ten. As concerns this clone: What it binds is not known.

Sequenced material: CD8+ T cells from blood, taken after autologous CMV-specific T cell therapy. The TCR originated in a human patient who had received a solid organ transplant and had CMV disease. The T cells may partly be graft donor cells.

The CDR3 sequence is CAWAPLQGTANTEAFF. The CDR3 DNA reads TGTGCCTGGGCCCCTCTACAAGGGACGGCGAACACTGAAGCTTTCTTT. The chain joins TRBV30 to TRBJ1-1; tentatively, D is TRBD1 (5 bases). The length of the CDR3 is 16 residues. Looked up from germline, CDR1 is GTSNPN and CDR2 is SVGIG (reference sequence). Trimming took 5 bases from V and 1 from J, leaving 20 bases between them.